This T cell receptor beta chain was documented in a study of blood T cell repertoires in COVID-19. Study in general: Specimens from acute and convalescent COVID-19 originated in the United States, Italy and Spain. Sources were T cells, B-cell-depleted T cells, or PBMCs; the material itself was cDNA or gDNA.

Per the study methods: Reference gene primer amplification in the assay estimated nucleated cell counts. Method: immunoSEQ multiplex PCR; TCRdb's copy keeps in-frame clones and lacks some. That table furnishes V, J and clone size, whereas the DNA furnished D and trimming. The table includes 62,000 or so clones, 85% to 90% detected once. The germline V and J ends were trimmed by 5 bases and 7 bases, with 9 bases remaining between them. Germline assignment: CDR1 MNHEY and CDR2 SMNVEV (reference sequence). This CDR3 is built from 12 residues. This TCR came from a man aged 45-65 years with acute or convalescent COVID-19. The chain links TRBV27 to TRBJ2-1; D gene uncertain. Source material: peripheral blood. The CDR3 sequence: CASSTRLNEQFF. CDR3 sequence (DNA): TGTGCCAGCAGTACCCGGTTGAATGAGCAGTTCTTC.